This TCR beta chain stems from a study of glioma-infiltrating T cells after dendritic cell vaccination (dated by TCRdb to the mid-2010s). Describing the broader study: Of the approximately 15 glioblastoma patients in the cohort, all drawn from Phase I and II dendritic cell vaccination trials, 9 were newly diagnosed and 6 had recurrent disease. Between 2003 and 2012, the patients were given dendritic cell vaccination pulsed with autologous tumor lysate. The vaccine consisted of monocyte-derived dendritic cells cultured less than eight days with IL-4 and GM-CSF, then pulsed overnight with autologous tumor lysate. Each patient was given three intradermal dendritic cell vaccine injections, spaced two weeks apart, in the arm below the axilla. Tumor-infiltrating lymphocyte content was quantified and tumor and blood repertoires were compared in dendritic cell-vaccinated glioblastoma patients by deep sequencing of TCR beta CDR3 regions. TCR sequencing metrics, including TIL content and tumor-blood repertoire overlap, were correlated with survival after dendritic cell vaccination. Findings and caveats that apply to the study as a whole: The three-group TCR overlap response model was described as speculative and requiring prospective validation. TCR clonality showed no direct relationship with survival, which suggests that a diverse polyclonal response may be important. The cohort was small and heterogeneous, and full blood and tumor sets were available for few patients, with initial-recurrent tumor pairs available for even fewer patients. Higher estimated pretreatment TIL content predicted longer time to progression and overall survival after dendritic cell vaccination.

CDR1 ENHRY and CDR2 SYGVKD are derived from the germline V gene. Trimming at the junction amounts to 7 bases on V and 4 bases on J, and the germline ends lie 11 bases apart. Spanning cysteine to phenylalanine, the CDR3 consists of 13 amino acids. The sequence is cut down to CDR3 DNA, 39 bases in frame from base 1. The time point label of this sample denotes: after dendritic cell vaccination, including at tumor progression/relapse. Patients were selected for having adequate residual fresh-frozen tumor tissue and more than two years of available survival data. None of the glioblastoma patients carried an isocitrate dehydrogenase mutation, although molecular status otherwise varied. PBMC were collected before vaccination, two weeks after the third vaccination, and at tumor progression if progression occurred. The Qiagen DNeasy Blood extraction Kit was used for extraction of genomic DNA. The immunoSEQ assay amplified TCRB CDR3 regions from roughly 2 micrograms of genomic DNA, or from all available DNA when less than that amount was available. Multiplex PCR used 60 forward primers for TCR V beta segments and 13 reverse primers for J beta segments. Synthetic control templates were spiked into each sample at limiting dilution to estimate reads per starting template. The Illumina HiSeq System generated 87 bp sequencing reads. The authors processed their data as follows. PCR and sequencing errors were removed by a nearest neighbor algorithm that merged closely related sequences. TCR overlap was measured as the percentage of unique tumor TCR beta sequences that were also present in the peripheral blood of the same patient. The table comes from immuneACCESS by way of TCRdb, which keeps in-frame sequences with V and J called. Part of the clones is missing from these tables; in studies checked, under half for an unresolved V gene and the rest for unknown reasons. That table supplies the V and J calls and clone size; D and trimming were determined from the DNA. In this sample the table shows about 50,000 clones, around 89% of which occur a single time. Roughly 5.3% of the sample comes from the top ten.

Turning to this clone: There is no known antigen for this receptor. The sample holds no much larger clone one base away, and base qualities are not on file.

The V and J segments used are TRBV10-3 and TRBJ1-5, and perhaps TRBD1 as D gene, on 5 matching bases. The sample was blood, taken after dendritic cell vaccination. This clonotype was obtained from a human donor with glioblastoma. The CDR3 in this case is CAITGGGNQPQHF. DNA sequence: TGTGCCATCACCGGGGGGGGGAATCAGCCCCAGCATTTT.